The clone carrying this T cell receptor (beta chain) was counted many times. Antigen: not known. Using immunoSEQ multiplex PCR, the repertoire was profiled, and TCRdb retains in-frame clones only, with some absent. The sample contains over 45,000 clones, roughly 69% of which appear only once. This entry comes from a study of CD4+ T cells in melanoma. Study-wide findings and caveats: Reportedly, melanoma neoantigen-specific CD4+ T cells showed varied differentiation states. A reported correlation linked neoantigen-specific CD4+ T cells to CD8+, macrophage and B cell function.

CDR1 and CDR2 from the germline V gene are LNHDA and SQIVND (reference sequence). This CDR3 has 15 amino acids. The V gene end was trimmed by 5 bases and the J gene end by 5 bases; junction bases not matched to a gene: 11. The sample comprised tumor tissue. This chain connects TRBV19 to TRBJ2-7, with 8 bases fitting TRBD1. The origin of this receptor is a human donor with melanoma. The CDR3 here is CASSAGTGFGNEQYF. DNA of the CDR3: TGTGCCAGTAGTGCCGGGACAGGCTTTGGTAACGAGCAGTACTTC.